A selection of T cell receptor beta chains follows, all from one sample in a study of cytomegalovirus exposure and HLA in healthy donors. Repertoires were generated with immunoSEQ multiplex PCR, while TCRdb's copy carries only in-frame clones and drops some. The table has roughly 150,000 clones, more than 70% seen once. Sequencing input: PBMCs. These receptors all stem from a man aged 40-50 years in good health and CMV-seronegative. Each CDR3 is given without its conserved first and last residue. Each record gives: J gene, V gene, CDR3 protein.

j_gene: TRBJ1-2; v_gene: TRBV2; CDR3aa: ASSPGAHWGYT
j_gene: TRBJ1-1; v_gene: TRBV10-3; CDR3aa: AISESKTVTGAF
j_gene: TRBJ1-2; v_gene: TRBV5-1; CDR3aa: ASRETGGAWYGYT
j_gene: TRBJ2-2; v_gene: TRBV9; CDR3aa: ASSATLGTSGREVGELF
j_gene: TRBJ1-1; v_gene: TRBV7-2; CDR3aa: ASSPGLLNTEAF
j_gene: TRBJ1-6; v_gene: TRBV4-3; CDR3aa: ASSQNPNNSPLH
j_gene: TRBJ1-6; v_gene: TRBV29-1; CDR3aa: STNRTGGAIEFSPLH
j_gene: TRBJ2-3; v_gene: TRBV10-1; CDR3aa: ASSGGTGNGTDTQY
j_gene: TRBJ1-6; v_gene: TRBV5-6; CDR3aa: ASSWGGQGYNSPLH
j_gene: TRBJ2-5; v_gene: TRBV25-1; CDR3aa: ASSEWDRGLGTQY
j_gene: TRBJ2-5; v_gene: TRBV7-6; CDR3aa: ASSFLSGGGGETQY
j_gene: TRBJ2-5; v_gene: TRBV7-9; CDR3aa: ASSPQETQY
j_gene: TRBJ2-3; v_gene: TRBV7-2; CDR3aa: ASSPWGQGMTSTDTQY
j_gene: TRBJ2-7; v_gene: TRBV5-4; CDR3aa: ASSLGRGGIGYEQY
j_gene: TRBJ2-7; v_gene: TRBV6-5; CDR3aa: ASSYGTGSGYEQY
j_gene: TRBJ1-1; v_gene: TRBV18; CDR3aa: ASSPWNFGRMNTEAF
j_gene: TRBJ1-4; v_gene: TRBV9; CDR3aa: ASSVNPGGGRGEKLF
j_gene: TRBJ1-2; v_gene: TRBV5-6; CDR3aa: ASSSPGEGNYYGYT
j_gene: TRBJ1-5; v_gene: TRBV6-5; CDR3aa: ASSYSARNQPQH